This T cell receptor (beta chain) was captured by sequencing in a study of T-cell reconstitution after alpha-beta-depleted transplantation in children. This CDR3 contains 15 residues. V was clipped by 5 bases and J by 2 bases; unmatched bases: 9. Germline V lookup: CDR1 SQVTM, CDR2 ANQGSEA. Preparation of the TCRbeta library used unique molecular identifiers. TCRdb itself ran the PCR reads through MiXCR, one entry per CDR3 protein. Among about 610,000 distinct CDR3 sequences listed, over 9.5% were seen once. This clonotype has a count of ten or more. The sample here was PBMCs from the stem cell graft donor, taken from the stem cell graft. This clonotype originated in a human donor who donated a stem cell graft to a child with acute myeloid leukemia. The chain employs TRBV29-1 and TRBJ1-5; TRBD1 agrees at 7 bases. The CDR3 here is CSVQTGVAGNQPQHF. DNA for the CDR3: TGCAGCGTTCAAACAGGGGTGGCTGGCAATCAGCCCCAGCATTTT.